This T cell receptor (beta chain) is from a study of breast tumors, draining lymph nodes, adjacent tissues. Study-level points and caveats: Data only fit, rather than demonstrated, lymph node origin of most tumor T cells. Luminal-like breast cancer showed significantly higher tumor–nontumor repertoire similarity than basal-like. The data were judged consistent with most tumor T cells coming from lymph node and expanding in tumor. Tumors had less TCR diversity than lymph nodes, more than nontumor tissue.

This clonotype was seen ten or more times. Its target is not known. Axillary draining lymph nodes of breast cancer patients supplied the node samples. TCRdb itself ran the multiplex PCR reads through MiXCR, one entry per CDR3 protein. The table has 190,000 or so distinct CDR3 sequences, over 25% seen once. The length of the CDR3 is 22 residues. The V and J ends lost 4 bases and 0 bases, in that order; junction bases with no gene match: 23. CDR1 is SGHTA, CDR2 FQGNSA, per germline. Sequencing input: axillary lymph node tissue. The receptor was isolated from a female donor with breast cancer. Some clones in this sample may be carry-over from other donors' samples. The chain joins TRBV7-2 to TRBJ2-1; 8 bases agree with TRBD2. In DNA form, the CDR3 reads TGTGCCAGCAGCTGGCCCCTTGATGGCGGGGGGCCTGGTAGGGCCTCCTACAATGAGCAGTTCTTC. Encoded protein: CASSWPLDGGGPGRASYNEQFF.